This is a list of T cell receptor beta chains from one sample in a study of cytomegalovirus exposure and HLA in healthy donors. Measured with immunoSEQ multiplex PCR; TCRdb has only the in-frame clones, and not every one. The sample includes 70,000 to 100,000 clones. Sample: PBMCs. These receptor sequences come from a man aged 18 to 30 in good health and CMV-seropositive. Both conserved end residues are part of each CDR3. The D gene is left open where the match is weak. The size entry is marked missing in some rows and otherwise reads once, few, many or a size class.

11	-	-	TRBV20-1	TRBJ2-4	CSARLTEANYF	TGCAGTGCTCGCCTGACAGAAGCAAACTACTTC
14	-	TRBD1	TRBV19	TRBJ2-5	CASSARDRQETQYF	TGTGCCAGTAGTGCTCGGGACAGACAAGAGACCCAGTACTTC
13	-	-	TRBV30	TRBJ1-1	CAWKGDVNTEAFF	TGTGCCTGGAAGGGGGACGTGAACACTGAAGCTTTCTTT
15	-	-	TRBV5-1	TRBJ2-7	CASSPRQGSSYEQYF	TGCGCCAGCAGCCCCAGGCAGGGGAGCTCCTACGAGCAGTACTTC
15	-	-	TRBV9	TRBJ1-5	CASSKGGQLNQPQHF	TGTGCCAGCAGCAAAGGGGGTCAGCTGAATCAGCCCCAGCATTTT
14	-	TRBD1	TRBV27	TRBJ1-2	CASSATGSGYGYTF	TGTGCCAGCAGTGCGACAGGGTCGGGCTATGGCTACACCTTC
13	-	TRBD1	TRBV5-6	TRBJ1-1	CASSFDRGTEAFF	TGTGCCAGCAGCTTTGACAGGGGCACTGAAGCTTTCTTT
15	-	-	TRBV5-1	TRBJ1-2	CASSLDPEANYGYTF	TGCGCCAGCAGCTTGGATCCAGAGGCTAACTATGGCTACACCTTC
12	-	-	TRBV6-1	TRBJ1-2	CASKRGNYGYTF	TGTGCCAGCAAGAGGGGGAACTATGGCTACACCTTC
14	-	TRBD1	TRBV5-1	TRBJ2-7	CASSNPGDSYEQYF	TGCGCCAGCAGCAACCCCGGGGACAGCTACGAGCAGTACTTC
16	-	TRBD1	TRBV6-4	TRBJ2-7	CASSDSAGQGANEQYF	TGTGCCAGCAGTGACTCGGCCGGACAGGGGGCTAACGAGCAGTACTTC
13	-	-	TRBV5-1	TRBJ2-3	CASSLGRADTQYF	TGCGCCAGCAGCTTGGGGAGGGCAGATACGCAGTATTTT
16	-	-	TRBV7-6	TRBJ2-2	CASSPWPGSNTGELFF	TGTGCCAGCAGCCCCTGGCCGGGTTCAAACACCGGGGAGCTGTTTTTT
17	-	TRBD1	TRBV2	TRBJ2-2	CAISVQGATSLYRELFF	TGTGCCATCTCTGTACAGGGGGCTACCAGCCTCTACCGGGAGCTGTTTTTT
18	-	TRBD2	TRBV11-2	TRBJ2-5	CASSTGLAGWLIQETQYF	TGTGCCAGCAGCACAGGACTAGCGGGGTGGCTAATCCAAGAGACCCAGTACTTC
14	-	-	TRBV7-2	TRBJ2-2	CASSSGLIPGELFF	TGTGCCAGCAGCTCCGGTCTCATTCCCGGGGAGCTGTTTTTT
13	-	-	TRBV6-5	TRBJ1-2	CASSLGQRWGYTF	TGTGCCAGCAGTCTAGGACAGCGCTGGGGCTACACCTTC
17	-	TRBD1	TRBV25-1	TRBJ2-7	CASSPRQGSIRCDEQYF	TGTGCCAGCAGTCCGAGACAGGGGTCTATTAGATGCGACGAGCAGTACTTC
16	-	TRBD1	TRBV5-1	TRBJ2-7	CASSYNYRDRSYEQYF	TGCGCCAGCAGTTATAATTACCGGGACAGGAGCTACGAGCAGTACTTC
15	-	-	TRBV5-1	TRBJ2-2	CASSHGSQGTGELFF	TGCGCCAGCAGCCACGGGTCCCAGGGCACCGGGGAGCTGTTTTTT
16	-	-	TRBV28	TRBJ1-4	CASSRYREATNEKLFF	TGTGCCAGCAGTCGCTACAGGGAAGCAACTAATGAAAAACTGTTTTTT
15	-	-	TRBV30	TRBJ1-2	CAWSGLGGADYGYTF	TGTGCCTGGAGTGGGTTAGGGGGGGCGGACTATGGCTACACCTTC
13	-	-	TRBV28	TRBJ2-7	CDSSLPVNYEQYF	TGTGACAGCAGTTTACCAGTGAACTACGAGCAGTACTTC
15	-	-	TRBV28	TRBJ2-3	CASSLRAASTDTQYF	TGTGCCAGCAGTTTAAGAGCGGCTAGCACAGATACGCAGTATTTT
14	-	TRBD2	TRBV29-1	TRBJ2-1	CSVPPSGTYNEQFF	TGCAGCGTTCCCCCTAGCGGGACATACAATGAGCAGTTCTTC
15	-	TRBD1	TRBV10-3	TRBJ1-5	CATDRGQEEGRPQHF	TGTGCCACGGACAGGGGGCAGGAAGAGGGTCGGCCCCAGCATTTT
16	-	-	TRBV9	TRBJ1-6	CASSESAGNDNSPLHF	TGTGCCAGCAGCGAGTCGGCGGGGAACGATAATTCACCCCTCCACTTT
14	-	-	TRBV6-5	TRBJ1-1	CASSPWTETAEAFF	TGTGCCAGCAGTCCTTGGACAGAAACTGCTGAAGCTTTCTTT
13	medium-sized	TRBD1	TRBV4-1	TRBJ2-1	CASSRTGGGEQFF	TGCGCCAGCAGCCGCACAGGGGGCGGGGAGCAGTTCTTC
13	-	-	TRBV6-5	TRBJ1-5	CASSSDGGQPQHF	TGTGCCAGCAGTTCGGACGGAGGTCAGCCCCAGCATTTT
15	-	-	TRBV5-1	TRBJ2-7	CASSLDGGLSYEQYF	TGCGCCAGCAGCTTAGATGGGGGACTTTCCTACGAGCAGTACTTC
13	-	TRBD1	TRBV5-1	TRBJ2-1	CASRADRVGEQFF	TGCGCCAGCAGAGCAGACAGGGTCGGGGAGCAGTTCTTC
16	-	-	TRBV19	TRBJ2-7	CASSETSGTSRFGQYF	TGTGCCAGTAGCGAAACCTCCGGGACTTCTAGGTTCGGGCAGTACTTC
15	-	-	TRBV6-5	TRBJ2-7	CASRTDRLYPYEQYF	TGTGCCAGCAGAACCGACAGATTGTATCCCTACGAGCAGTACTTC
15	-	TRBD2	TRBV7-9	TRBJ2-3	CASSLGGGGTDTQYF	TGTGCCAGCAGCTTAGGCGGGGGGGGCACAGATACGCAGTATTTT
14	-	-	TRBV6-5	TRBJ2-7	CASSLLTSSYEQYF	TGTGCCAGCAGTTTACTTACTAGCTCCTACGAGCAGTACTTC
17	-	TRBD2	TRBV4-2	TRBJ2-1	CASSQDWGGRTYNEQFF	TGTGCCAGCAGCCAAGATTGGGGCGGGAGAACCTACAATGAGCAGTTCTTC
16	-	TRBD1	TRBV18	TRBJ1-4	CASSPTGIATNEKLFF	TGTGCCAGCTCACCGACAGGGATTGCAACTAATGAAAAACTGTTTTTT
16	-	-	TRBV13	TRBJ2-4	CASSSSEAIAKNIQYF	TGTGCCAGCAGCTCCTCGGAGGCGATAGCCAAAAACATTCAGTACTTC
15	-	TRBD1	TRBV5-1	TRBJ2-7	CASSPRQGASYEQYF	TGCGCCAGCAGCCCCAGACAGGGGGCCTCCTACGAGCAGTACTTC
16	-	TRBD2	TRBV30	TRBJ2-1	CAWRGPGLPRYNEQFF	TGTGCCTGGAGGGGACCGGGACTACCTCGTTACAATGAGCAGTTCTTC
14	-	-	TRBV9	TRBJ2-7	CASSVGRHSYEQYF	TGTGCCAGCAGCGTAGGGCGACACTCCTACGAGCAGTACTTC
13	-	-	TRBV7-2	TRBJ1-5	CASSLEGFRPQHF	TGTGCCAGCAGCTTGGAGGGGTTTCGGCCCCAGCATTTT
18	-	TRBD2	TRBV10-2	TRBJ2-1	CASSEDWTSLYRDNEQFF	TGCGCCAGCAGTGAAGACTGGACTAGCCTCTACAGGGACAATGAGCAGTTCTTC
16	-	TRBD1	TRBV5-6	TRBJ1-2	CASSVGTGGISYGYTF	TGTGCCAGCAGCGTAGGGACAGGGGGAATCAGCTATGGCTACACCTTC